This T cell receptor beta chain derives from a study of T cells in Graves' hyperthyroidism and ophthalmopathy. The germline V gene encodes CDR1 LGHDT and CDR2 YNNKEL (reference sequence). V was trimmed by 0 bases and J by 7 bases, leaving 16 bases between them. The CDR3 totals 16 residues. This clonotype was found a few times. What was amplified from RNA transcripts were TCR beta CDR3 regions. The TCR CDR3 was amplified in a first-round RT-PCR using the HTBI primer set. TCRdb reanalysed the multiplex PCR reads using MiXCR and keeps one entry per CDR3 protein. Here the sample spans 300,000 to 350,000 distinct CDR3 sequences, more than 11% being singletons.

The specimen sequenced was blood. The chain is built from TRBV3-1 and TRBJ1-5; D unclear. This clonotype was obtained from a woman in her twenties or thirties with Graves' hyperthyroidism. The CDR3 bases are TGTGCCAGCAGCCAAGATGCTTCCGGGAGCAGCCAGCCCCAGCATTTT. Its protein is CASSQDASGSSQPQHF.